This note documents a single T cell receptor (beta chain) sequence. The antigen is unknown. A single base separates this from a much larger clone, so it may be a read error. The data stem from a study of breast tumors, draining lymph nodes, adjacent tissues. Findings of the study overall: The data were judged consistent with most tumor T cells coming from lymph node and expanding in tumor. Data only fit, rather than demonstrated, lymph node origin of most tumor T cells. Tumor repertoires ranked between lymph nodes and nontumor tissue in diversity, with V and J gene preferences. Tumor and nontumor repertoires were significantly more similar in luminal-like than in basal-like breast cancer.

Samples came from axillary lymph nodes draining the breast cancer. Using its own MiXCR run on the multiplex PCR reads, TCRdb lists one record per CDR3 protein. The data contain about 220,000 distinct CDR3 sequences, under 35% of them singletons. CDR3 length: 13 amino acids. The germline CDR1 and CDR2 sequences are MNHEY and SVGAGI. Trimming removed 5 bases at V and 4 bases at J, with 12 bases between. The sequence derives from a female donor with breast cancer. Some clones in this sample may be carry-over from other donors' samples. The source material was axillary lymph node tissue. This chain links TRBV6-5 with TRBJ2-7; perhaps TRBD2 as D (6 bases). The CDR3 bases are TGTGCCAGCAGTCACTTACGGGGGTACGAGCAGTACTTC. It codes for CASSHLRGYEQYF.